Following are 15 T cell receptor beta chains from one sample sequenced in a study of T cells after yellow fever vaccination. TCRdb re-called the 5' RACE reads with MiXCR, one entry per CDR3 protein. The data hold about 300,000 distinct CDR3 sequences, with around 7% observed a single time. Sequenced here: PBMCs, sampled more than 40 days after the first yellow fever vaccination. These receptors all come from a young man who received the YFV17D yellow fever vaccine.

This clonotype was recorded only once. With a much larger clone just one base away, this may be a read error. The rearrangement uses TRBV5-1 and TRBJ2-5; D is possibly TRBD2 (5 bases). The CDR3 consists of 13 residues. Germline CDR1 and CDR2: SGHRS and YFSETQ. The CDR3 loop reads CASSLGEGVDQNF. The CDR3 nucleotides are TGCGCCAGCAGCTTGGGAGAGGGCGTGGACCAGAACTTC.

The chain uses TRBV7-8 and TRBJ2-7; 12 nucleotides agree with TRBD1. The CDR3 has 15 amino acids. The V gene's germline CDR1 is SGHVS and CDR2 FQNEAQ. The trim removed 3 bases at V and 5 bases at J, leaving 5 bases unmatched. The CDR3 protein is CASSLGQGANHEQYF. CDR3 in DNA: TGTGCCAGCAGCTTGGGACAGGGGGCGAACCACGAGCAGTACTTC.

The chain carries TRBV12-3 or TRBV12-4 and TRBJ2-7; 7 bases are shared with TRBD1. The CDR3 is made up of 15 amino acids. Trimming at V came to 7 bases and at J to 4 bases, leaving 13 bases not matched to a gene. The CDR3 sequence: CASTSSDRALYEQYF. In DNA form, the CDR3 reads TGTGCCAGCACAAGTAGTGACAGGGCGTTATACGAGCAGTACTTC.

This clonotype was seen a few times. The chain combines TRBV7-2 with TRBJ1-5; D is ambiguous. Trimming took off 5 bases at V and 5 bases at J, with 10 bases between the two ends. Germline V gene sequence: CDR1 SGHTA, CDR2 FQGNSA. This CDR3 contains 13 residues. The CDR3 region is CASSPDPYQPQHF. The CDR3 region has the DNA TGTGCCAGCAGCCCAGACCCTTATCAGCCCCAGCATTTT.

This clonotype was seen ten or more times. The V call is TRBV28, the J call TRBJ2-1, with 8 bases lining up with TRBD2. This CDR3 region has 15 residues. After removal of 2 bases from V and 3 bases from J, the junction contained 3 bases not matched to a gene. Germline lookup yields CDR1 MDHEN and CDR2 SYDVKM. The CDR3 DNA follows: TGTGCCAGCAGTTTAGGCGGGGGGCGCTACAATGAGCAGTTCTTC. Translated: CASSLGGGRYNEQFF.

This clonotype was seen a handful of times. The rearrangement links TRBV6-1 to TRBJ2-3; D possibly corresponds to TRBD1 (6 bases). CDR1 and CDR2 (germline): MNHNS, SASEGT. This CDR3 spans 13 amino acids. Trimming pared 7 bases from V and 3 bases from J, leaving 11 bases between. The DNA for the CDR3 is TGTGCCAGCAATAACAGGGTAACAGATACGCAGTATTTT. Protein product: CASNNRVTDTQYF.

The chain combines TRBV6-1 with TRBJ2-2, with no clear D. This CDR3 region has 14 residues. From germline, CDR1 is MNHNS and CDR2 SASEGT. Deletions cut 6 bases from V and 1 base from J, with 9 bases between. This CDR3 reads CASRRHLNTGELFF. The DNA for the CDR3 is TGTGCCAGCAGGCGGCATTTGAACACCGGGGAGCTGTTTTTT.

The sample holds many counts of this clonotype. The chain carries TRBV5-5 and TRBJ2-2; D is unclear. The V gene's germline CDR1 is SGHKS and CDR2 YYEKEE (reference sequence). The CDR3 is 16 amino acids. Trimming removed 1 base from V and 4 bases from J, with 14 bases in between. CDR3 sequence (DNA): TGTGCCAGCAGCTTGATGTCAGGCCGTGGCACCGGGGAGCTGTTTTTT. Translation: CASSLMSGRGTGELFF.

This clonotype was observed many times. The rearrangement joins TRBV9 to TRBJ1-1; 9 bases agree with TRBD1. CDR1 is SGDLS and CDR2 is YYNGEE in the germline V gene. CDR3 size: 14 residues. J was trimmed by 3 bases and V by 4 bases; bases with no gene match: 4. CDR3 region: CASSTRTGDTEAFF. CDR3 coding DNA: TGTGCCAGCAGCACCAGGACAGGGGACACTGAAGCTTTCTTT.

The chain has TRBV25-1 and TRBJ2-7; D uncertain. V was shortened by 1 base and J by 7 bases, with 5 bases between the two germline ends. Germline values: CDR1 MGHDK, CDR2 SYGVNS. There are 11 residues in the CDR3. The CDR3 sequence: CASSEFGEQYF. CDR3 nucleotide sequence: TGTGCCAGCAGTGAATTTGGGGAGCAGTACTTC.

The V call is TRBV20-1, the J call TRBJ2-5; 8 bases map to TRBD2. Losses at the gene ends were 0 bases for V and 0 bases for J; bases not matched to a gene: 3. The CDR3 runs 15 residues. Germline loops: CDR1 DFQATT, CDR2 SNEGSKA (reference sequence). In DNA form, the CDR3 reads TGCAGTGCTAGAGATGCGGGGGGTTACCAAGAGACCCAGTACTTC. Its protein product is CSARDAGGYQETQYF.

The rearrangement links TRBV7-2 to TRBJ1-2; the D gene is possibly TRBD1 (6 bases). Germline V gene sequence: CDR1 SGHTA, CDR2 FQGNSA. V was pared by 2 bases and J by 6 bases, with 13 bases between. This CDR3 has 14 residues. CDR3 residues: CASSLSQGSDGYTF. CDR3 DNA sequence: TGTGCCAGCAGCTTATCCCAGGGGTCGGATGGCTACACCTTC. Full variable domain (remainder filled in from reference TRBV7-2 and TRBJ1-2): GAGVSQSPSNKVTEKGKDVELRCDPISGHTALYWYRQSLGQGLEFLIYFQGNSAPDKSGLPSDRFSAERTGGSVSTLTIQRTQQEDSAVYLCASSLSQGSDGYTFGSGTRLTVV.

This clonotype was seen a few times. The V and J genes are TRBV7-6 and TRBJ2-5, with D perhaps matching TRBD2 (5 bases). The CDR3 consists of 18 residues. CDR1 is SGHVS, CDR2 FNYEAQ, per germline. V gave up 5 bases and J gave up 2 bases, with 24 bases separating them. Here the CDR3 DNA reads TGTGCCAGCAGCCCCGGGGTAGAGTTATTCCCCCAACAAGAGACCCAGTACTTC. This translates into CASSPGVELFPQQETQYF. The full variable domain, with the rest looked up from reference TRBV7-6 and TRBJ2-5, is GAGVSQSPRYKVTKRGQDVALRCDPISGHVSLYWYRQALGQGPEFLTYFNYEAQQDKSGLPNDRFSAERPEGSISTLTIQRTEQRDSAMYRCASSPGVELFPQQETQYFGPGTRLLVL.

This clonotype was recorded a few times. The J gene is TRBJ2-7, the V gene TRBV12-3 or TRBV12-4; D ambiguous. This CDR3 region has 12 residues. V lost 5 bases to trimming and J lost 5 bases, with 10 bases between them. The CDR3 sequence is CASSPRFDEQYF. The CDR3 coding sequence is TGTGCCAGCAGTCCCCGTTTCGACGAGCAGTACTTC.

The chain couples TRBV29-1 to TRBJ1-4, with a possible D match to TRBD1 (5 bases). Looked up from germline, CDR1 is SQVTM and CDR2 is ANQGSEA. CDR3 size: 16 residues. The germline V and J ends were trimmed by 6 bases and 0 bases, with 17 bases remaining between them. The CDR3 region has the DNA TGCAGCGTGGACAACCCCGTAGGGGCAACTAATGAAAAACTGTTTTTT. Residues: CSVDNPVGATNEKLFF. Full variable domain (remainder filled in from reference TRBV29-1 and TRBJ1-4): SAVISQKPSRDICQRGTSLTIQCQVDSQVTMMFWYRQQPGQSLTLIATANQGSEATYESGFVIDKFPISRPNLTFSTLTVSNMSPEDSSIYLCSVDNPVGATNEKLFFGSGTQLSVL.